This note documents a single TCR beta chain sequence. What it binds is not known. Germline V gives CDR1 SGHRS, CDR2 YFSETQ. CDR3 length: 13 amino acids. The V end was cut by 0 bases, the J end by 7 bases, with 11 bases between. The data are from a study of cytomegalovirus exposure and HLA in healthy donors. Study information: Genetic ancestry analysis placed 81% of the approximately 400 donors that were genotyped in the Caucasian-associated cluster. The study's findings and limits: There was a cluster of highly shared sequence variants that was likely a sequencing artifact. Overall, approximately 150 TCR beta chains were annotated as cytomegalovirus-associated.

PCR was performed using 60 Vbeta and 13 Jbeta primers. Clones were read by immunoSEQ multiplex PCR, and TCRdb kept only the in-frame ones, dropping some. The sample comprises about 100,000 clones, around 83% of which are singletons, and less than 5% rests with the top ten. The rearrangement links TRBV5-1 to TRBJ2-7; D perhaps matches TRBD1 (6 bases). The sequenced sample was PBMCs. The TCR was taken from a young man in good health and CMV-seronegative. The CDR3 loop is CASSLDRAREQYF. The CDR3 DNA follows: TGCGCCAGCAGCTTGGACAGGGCTCGGGAGCAGTACTTC.